These 26 T cell receptor beta chains originate from one sample sequenced in a study of blood T cell repertoires in COVID-19. Produced via immunoSEQ multiplex PCR; TCRdb's table is partial and in-frame only. The sample lists approximately 230,000 clones; about nine tenths were seen once. Sequencing input: PBMCs or T cells enriched from blood (not recorded which). The source is a man aged 40-49 years who had recovered from COVID-19.

This chain links TRBV29-1 with TRBJ1-5; D is perhaps TRBD1 (6 bases). V shed 6 bases and J shed 5 bases, with 17 bases lying between them. Germline V gene sequence: CDR1 SQVTM, CDR2 ANQGSEA. The CDR3 is 14 amino acids. The CDR3 protein is CSVALGGGDQPQHF. CDR3 nucleotide sequence: TGCAGCGTCGCGTTGGGAGGGGGGGATCAGCCCCAGCATTTT.

This clone was seen just once. The chain uses TRBV7-2 and TRBJ1-5; tentatively, D is TRBD1 (5 bases). Germline V lookup: CDR1 SGHTA, CDR2 FQGNSA. There are 16 residues in the CDR3. With 1 base removed from V and 2 bases from J, the gap between germline ends came to 12 bases. This CDR3 reads CASSLVFGGRNQPQHF. Here the CDR3 DNA reads TGTGCCAGCAGCTTAGTTTTCGGGGGACGCAATCAGCCCCAGCATTTT.

The J gene is TRBJ1-1, the V gene TRBV28; D ambiguous. The CDR3 runs to 14 residues. The V end was cut by 2 bases, the J end by 1 base, with 8 bases between. In germline, CDR1 is MDHEN, CDR2 SYDVKM. CDR3 in DNA: TGTGCCAGCAGTTTAGTCTCGGGGAACACTGAAGCTTTCTTT. Translating it yields CASSLVSGNTEAFF. Combining the CDR3 with reference TRBV28 and TRBJ1-1 gives the whole variable domain DVKVTQSSRYLVKRTGEKVFLECVQDMDHENMFWYRQDPGLGLRLIYFSYDVKMKEKGDIPEGYSVSREKKERFSLILESASTNQTSMYLCASSLVSGNTEAFFGQGTRLTVV.

The V gene is TRBV10-3, the J gene TRBJ1-5, with 10 bases lining up with TRBD1. Germline CDR1 and CDR2: ENHRY and SYGVKD. V dropped 6 bases and J dropped 7; count of bases not matched to a gene: 9. This CDR3 spans 15 amino acids. In DNA form, the CDR3 reads TGTGCCATCAGCTTGACAGGGGGCGCGGGACAGCCCCAGCATTTT. It is translated as CAISLTGGAGQPQHF.

About this clone itself: Other DNA sequences within the sample encode an identical CDR3. The chain recombines TRBV6-5 with TRBJ1-4; no clear D gene. This CDR3 has 12 residues. Germline values: CDR1 MNHEY, CDR2 SVGAGI. V was cut by 5 bases and J by 6 bases, with 7 bases left in between. The CDR3 protein is CASSRRDEKLFF. The CDR3 DNA is TGTGCCAGCAGTCGCCGGGATGAAAAACTGTTTTTT.

The chain combines TRBV7-9 with TRBJ2-3; D gene ambiguous. Germline CDR1 reads SEHNR; CDR2 reads FQNEAQ (reference sequence). With 2 bases removed from V and 4 bases from J, the gap between germline ends came to 10 bases. This CDR3 contains 14 residues. DNA for the CDR3: TGTGCCAGCAGCTTAACGTGGGCCCCAGATACGCAGTATTTT. Protein sequence: CASSLTWAPDTQYF.

The genes are TRBV15 and TRBJ1-5; D unclear. The germline CDR1 and CDR2 sequences are LNHNV and YYDKDF (reference sequence). V shed 0 bases and J shed 4 bases, with 10 bases lying between them. This CDR3 is 15 amino acids long. The CDR3 region has the DNA TGTGCCACCAGCAGAGATCTAGTACCTAATCAGCCCCAGCATTTT. Its protein is CATSRDLVPNQPQHF.

This chain connects TRBV5-1 to TRBJ1-2, with TRBD1 matching over 7 bases. J gave up 7 bases and V 0 bases, and 3 bases lay outside the gene matches. The germline V gene encodes CDR1 SGHRS and CDR2 YFSETQ. The CDR3 length is 13 residues. The CDR3 loop reads CASSLATGLGYTF. CDR3 sequence (DNA): TGCGCCAGCAGCTTGGCGACAGGGCTTGGCTACACCTTC.

The rearrangement joins TRBV28 to TRBJ2-3; 12 bases map to TRBD2. After removal of 4 bases from V and 0 bases from J, the junction contained 14 bases not matched to a gene. In germline, CDR1 is MDHEN, CDR2 SYDVKM. The CDR3 runs to 20 residues. CDR3 in amino acids: CASSYELKLAGGLSTDTQYF. The CDR3 nucleotides are TGTGCCAGCAGTTATGAATTGAAACTAGCGGGAGGTCTAAGCACAGATACGCAGTATTTT.

The gene calls are TRBV7-6 and TRBJ2-3; D gene unclear. The CDR3 totals 16 residues. CDR1 and CDR2 (germline): SGHVS, FNYEAQ. The V and J ends lost 2 bases and 3 bases respectively, with 15 bases between them. The CDR3 spells CASSLTHSLETDTQYF. The CDR3 region has the DNA TGTGCCAGCAGCTTAACCCATTCCCTAGAAACAGATACGCAGTATTTT.

The V gene is TRBV5-1, the J gene TRBJ2-3; 8 nucleotides agree with TRBD2. Germline lookup yields CDR1 SGHRS and CDR2 YFSETQ. The trim removed 0 bases at V and 6 bases at J, leaving 3 bases unmatched. This CDR3 contains 14 residues. The CDR3 DNA follows: TGCGCCAGCAGCTTGGAGGGCGGGAGGGATACGCAGTATTTT. Protein product: CASSLEGGRDTQYF.

The rearrangement joins TRBV5-4 to TRBJ2-3, with 12 positions matching TRBD2. The CDR3 contains 17 residues. Germline CDR1 SGHNT, CDR2 YYREEE (reference sequence). The V gene end was trimmed by 1 base and the J gene end by 2 bases; junction bases not matched to a gene: 5. The CDR3: CASSLPLAGGFTDTQYF. As DNA, the CDR3 is TGTGCCAGCAGCTTGCCCCTAGCGGGAGGGTTCACAGATACGCAGTATTTT. The full variable domain, rest sourced from reference TRBV5-4 and TRBJ2-3, is ETGVTQSPTHLIKTRGQQVTLRCSSQSGHNTVSWYQQALGQGPQFIFQYYREEENGRGNFPPRFSGLQFPNYSSELNVNALELDDSALYLCASSLPLAGGFTDTQYFGPGTRLTVL.

The V and J genes are TRBV18 and TRBJ2-5, with TRBD1 as a possible D gene (5 bases). CDR3 length equals 13 residues. V lost 6 bases to trimming and J lost 1 base, with 9 bases between them. In germline, CDR1 is KGHSH, CDR2 LQKENI. CDR3 bases: TGTGCCAGCTCTTACGACAGCCAAGAGACCCAGTACTTC. Translating gives CASSYDSQETQYF.

V and J are TRBV6-2 or TRBV6-3 and TRBJ2-7, with D maybe TRBD1 (6 bases). Germline values: CDR1 MNHEY, CDR2 SVGEGT. There are 15 residues in the CDR3. Deletions cut 2 bases from V and 5 bases from J, with 16 bases between. The DNA for the CDR3 is TGTGCCAGCAGTTACGGCCCAGGGGCTAGGAACGAGCAGTACTTC. This gives the protein CASSYGPGARNEQYF.

This chain uses TRBV12-3 or TRBV12-4 with TRBJ1-5; unclear D gene. Trimming shortened V by 6 bases and J by 2 bases, and 8 bases separated the two germline ends. CDR3 size: 13 residues. CDR3 bases: TGTGCCAGCAGATTGGGCGGCAATCAGCCCCAGCATTTT. Its protein product is CASRLGGNQPQHF.

The chain has TRBV21-1 and TRBJ2-7; the tabulated D call, TRBD1, remains unverified against the DNA. TRBV21-1 is deemed a pseudogene. The CDR3 has 15 amino acids. CDR3 DNA: TGTGCCAGCAGCGTGACAGGGGATAGGTCCTACGAGCAGTACTTC. Its translation: CASSVTGDRSYEQYF.

The gene calls are TRBV6-6 and TRBJ2-7, with TRBD2 as a possible D gene (5 bases). The CDR3 runs to 14 residues. Germline V gene lookup returns CDR1 MNHNY and CDR2 SVGAGI (reference sequence). The germline V and J ends were trimmed by 2 bases and 5 bases, with 13 bases remaining between them. CDR3 residues: CASSYEGGSNEQYF. The CDR3 DNA sequence: TGTGCCAGCAGTTACGAGGGCGGTTCCAACGAGCAGTACTTC.

V and J are TRBV3-1 (or the pseudogene TRBV3-2) and TRBJ1-2; possibly TRBD1 for D (6 bases). In germline, CDR1 is LGHDT, CDR2 YNNKEL (reference sequence). Trimming cost V 4 bases and J 5 bases, with 14 bases left between them. The CDR3 totals 14 residues. CDR3 coding DNA: TGTGCCAGCAGCCCAGGGGATCCGATTTATGGCTACACCTTC. Residues: CASSPGDPIYGYTF.

This chain joins TRBV9 and TRBJ1-1; D unresolved. CDR1 SGDLS and CDR2 YYNGEE come from the germline V gene. The V and J ends lost 0 bases and 3 bases respectively, with 6 bases between them. The CDR3 runs to 13 residues. The CDR3 reads CASSVVRDTEAFF. CDR3 nucleotide sequence: TGTGCCAGCAGCGTAGTTCGAGACACTGAAGCTTTCTTT. The entire variable domain, with the rest obtained from reference TRBV9 and TRBJ1-1, is as follows: DSGVTQTPKHLITATGQRVTLRCSPRSGDLSVYWYQQSLDQGLQFLIQYYNGEERAKGNILERFSAQQFPDLHSELNLSSLELGDSALYFCASSVVRDTEAFFGQGTRLTVV.

The V call is TRBV10-3, the J call TRBJ1-2; a weak D match, TRBD1 (6 bases). V was cut by 6 bases and J by 4 bases, with 15 bases left in between. CDR1 ENHRY and CDR2 SYGVKD come from the germline V gene. This CDR3 is built from 14 residues. The CDR3 DNA follows: TGTGCCATCAGCTCCGGGGGGGGCGGCTATGGCTACACCTTC. Its protein is CAISSGGGGYGYTF.

This clone appeared a few times. The J gene is TRBJ1-6, the V gene TRBV28; a weak D match, TRBD1 (5 bases). Germline V lookup: CDR1 MDHEN, CDR2 SYDVKM. The CDR3 sequence is 13 residues long. The V gene lost 10 bases and the J gene lost 9 bases, with 16 bases spanning the gap. CDR3 region: CATLRGVGSPLHF. For the CDR3, the DNA is TGTGCCACCCTGCGGGGGGTTGGTTCACCCCTCCACTTT.

This chain links TRBV4-1 with TRBJ2-7; tentatively, D is TRBD1 (5 bases). V lost 0 bases and J lost 7, with 13 bases in between. The length of the CDR3 is 14 residues. CDR1 is MGHRA and CDR2 is YSYEKL in the germline V gene. The DNA for the CDR3 is TGCGCCAGCAGCCAAGATGGAGCTCCAGGGGAGCAGTACTTC. The encoded protein is CASSQDGAPGEQYF.

This clone showed up just a few times. The chain is built from TRBV19 and TRBJ2-3; 9 bases are shared with TRBD2. The germline V gene has CDR1 LNHDA and CDR2 SQIVND (reference sequence). V trimming: 6 bases; J trimming: 0 bases; junction bases outside the gene matches: 4. This CDR3 has 15 amino acids. CDR3 in DNA: TGTGCCAGTAGAGGGCTAGCGGGGAGCACAGATACGCAGTATTTT. Protein product: CASRGLAGSTDTQYF.

V is TRBV27 and J is TRBJ2-1; the match to TRBD1 covers 9 bases. Germline CDR1 is MNHEY and CDR2 is SMNVEV (reference sequence). J was trimmed by 6 bases and V by 6 bases; bases with no gene match: 3. CDR3 length: 13 amino acids. The CDR3 loop reads CASRIQGANEQFF. CDR3 DNA sequence: TGTGCCAGCAGAATACAGGGGGCCAATGAGCAGTTCTTC.

The CDR3 DNA sequence: TGTGCCAGCAGCCCACTAGCGAACACCGGGGAGCTGTTTTTT. Amino acids: CASSPLANTGELFF. This chain links TRBV11-3 with TRBJ2-2, with TRBD2 as a possible D gene (5 bases). Germline V gives CDR1 SGHNT, CDR2 YENEEA. This CDR3 comprises 14 residues. The germline V and J ends were trimmed by 5 bases and 0 bases, with 7 bases remaining between them.

The genes are TRBV5-8 and TRBJ2-7; weak D call: TRBD2 (6 bases). Germline CDR1 reads SGHTS; CDR2 reads YDEGEE. This CDR3 spans 15 amino acids. Between the trimmed V and J ends, which lost 2 bases and 0 bases, there was a span of 12 bases. CDR3 loop: CASSLRASASYEQYF. For the CDR3, the DNA is TGTGCCAGCAGCTTAAGGGCTAGCGCCTCCTACGAGCAGTACTTC.